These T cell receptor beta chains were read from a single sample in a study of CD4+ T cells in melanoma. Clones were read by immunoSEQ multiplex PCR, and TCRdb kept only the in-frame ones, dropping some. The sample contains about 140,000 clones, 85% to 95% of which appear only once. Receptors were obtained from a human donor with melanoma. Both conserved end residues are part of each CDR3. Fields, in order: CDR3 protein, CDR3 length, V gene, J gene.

CAISESARTGVVSPLHF	17	TRBV10-3	TRBJ1-6
CAWSSSLGLAKNIQYF	16	TRBV30	TRBJ2-4
CASSIGGSGYEQYF	14	TRBV19	TRBJ2-7
CASSLVWDSPLHF	13	TRBV7-2	TRBJ1-6
CASSPATNEKLFF	13	TRBV18	TRBJ1-4
CATHRGTGALDEQFF	15	TRBV18	TRBJ2-1
CASSLAPDYNEQFF	14	TRBV5-1	TRBJ2-1
CASSSGGSANYGYTF	15	TRBV5-1	TRBJ1-2
CASSRDRGETQYF	13	TRBV18	TRBJ2-5
CASASTRHGNTIYF	14	TRBV6-5	TRBJ1-3
CATSRNRQGQETQYF	15	TRBV15	TRBJ2-5
CASSLNRAGTVSEAFF	16	TRBV7-3	TRBJ1-1
CAWSTIDLPGRTQYF	15	TRBV30	TRBJ2-3
CASSTLSGANVLTF	14	TRBV5-6	TRBJ2-6
CASSLGRVYNEQFF	14	TRBV5-4	TRBJ2-1
CAISESTGPRPDEQFF	16	TRBV10-3	TRBJ2-1
CASRYTGTGGEQFF	14	TRBV2	TRBJ2-1
CASSFQGGMETQYF	14	TRBV5-1	TRBJ2-5
CASSVVQQGFDTEAFF	16	TRBV9	TRBJ1-1
CASVGDSYNEQFF	13	TRBV7-9	TRBJ2-1
CASSLSSGYGNTIYF	15	TRBV27	TRBJ1-3